These 13 T cell receptor beta chains originate from one sample sequenced in a study of HIV-infected patients and healthy controls (dated by TCRdb to the mid-2010s). The library was obtained by 5' RACE. Sequencing took place on an Illumina MiSeq. SuperScript III was used to reverse transcribe 500 ng RNA with primers targeting the alpha and beta constant regions. Alpha and beta chain libraries were generated separately via chain-specific third strand synthesis with multiplexing indices. Clones were called with MiXCR by TCRdb after fastp trimmed the public reads at Q25, and only in-frame beta chains were retained. All rows with the same CDR3 protein become a single entry with the most common DNA and genes. This sample is represented by under 20,000 distinct CDR3 sequences; around 10% of them were singletons. The ten largest clones represent approximately 2.5% of the sample. Whole blood was used without cell fractionation, so all unsorted peripheral T cells were reflected in the repertoire.

Sequenced material: blood. These receptors were taken from an adult in good health.

Points on this clonotype: Being one base from a much bigger clone, this may be a read error. The J gene is TRBJ1-1, the V gene TRBV6-5; perhaps TRBD1 as D (5 bases). CDR1 MNHEY and CDR2 SVGAGI come from the germline V gene. The CDR3 is 14 residues long. CDR3 residues: CASSYVGGNTVAFF. The CDR3 DNA follows: TGTGCCAGCAGTTACGTGGGGGGGAACACTGTAGCTTTCTTT.

This clonotype occurred many times. The genes are TRBV12-3 or TRBV12-4 and TRBJ2-1, with D tentatively TRBD2 (7 bases). The CDR3 contains 14 residues. The V end lost 10 bases, the J end lost 8 bases, and 21 bases lay between the germline ends. The CDR3 region has the DNA TGTGCCACCACCAACGGGGGGCCGTTCCATGAGCAGTTCTTC. Encoded protein: CATTNGGPFHEQFF.

This clonotype was seen at least ten times. V is TRBV12-3 or TRBV12-4 and J is TRBJ2-3; 13 bases match TRBD2. Trimming at V came to 6 bases and at J to 5 bases, leaving 8 bases not matched to a gene. CDR3 length equals 16 residues. In DNA, the CDR3 is TGTGCCAGCAGCCGGACTAGCGGGAGTCTCGGAGATACGCAGTATTTT. Protein sequence: CASSRTSGSLGDTQYF.

This clonotype was seen many times. The rearrangement uses TRBV6-1 and TRBJ1-5; D is undetermined. There are 12 residues in the CDR3. V was clipped by 2 bases and J by 6 bases, with 5 bases between them. CDR1 is MNHNS and CDR2 is SASEGT in the germline V gene. The CDR3 DNA follows: TGTGCCAGCAGTGAATGGGGTCAGCCCCAGCATTTT. Its translation: CASSEWGQPQHF.

This clonotype showed up many times. The V and J genes are TRBV12-3 or TRBV12-4 and TRBJ2-5, with 12 bases lining up with TRBD2. Trimming at V came to 6 bases and at J to 4 bases, leaving 9 bases not matched to a gene. The CDR3 runs 16 residues. For the CDR3, the DNA is TGTGCCAGCAGCCAAGGACTAGCGGGATTGGGAGAGACCCAGTACTTC. Its translation: CASSQGLAGLGETQYF.

This clonotype came up a few times. The gene calls are TRBV4-2 and TRBJ1-6; 7 nucleotides agree with TRBD1. Losses at the gene ends were 1 base for V and 7 bases for J; bases not matched to a gene: 4. The CDR3 runs to 15 residues. Per the germline V gene, CDR1 is LGHNA and CDR2 is YNFKEQ. CDR3 residues: CASSQAWDRNSPLHF. The CDR3 region has the DNA TGTGCCAGCAGCCAAGCTTGGGACAGAAATTCACCCCTCCACTTT.

This clonotype showed up many times. The CDR3 spells CASSLSGVGGEKLFF. CDR3 DNA sequence: TGTGCCAGCAGCTTATCGGGAGTGGGTGGTGAAAAACTGTTTTTT. The rearrangement links TRBV7-2 to TRBJ1-4; D not certain. Germline CDR1 is SGHTA and CDR2 is FQGNSA. V lost 2 bases and J lost 7, with 14 bases in between. This CDR3 has 15 residues.

The V gene is TRBV19, the J gene TRBJ2-3; D call uncertain. CDR3 length: 16 amino acids. Trimming pared 3 bases from V and 4 bases from J, leaving 17 bases between. Germline V gene sequence: CDR1 LNHDA, CDR2 SQIVND (reference sequence). The CDR3 region is CASSIIVVPRPDTQYF. CDR3 bases: TGTGCCAGTAGTATCATAGTAGTGCCCCGGCCAGATACGCAGTATTTT.

This clonotype showed up many times. This sequence joins TRBV6-5 and TRBJ2-1; 9 nucleotides match TRBD2. Germline CDR1 MNHEY, CDR2 SVGAGI. The CDR3 is 14 residues long. Trimming cost V 5 bases and J 7 bases; bases outside gene matches: 6. CDR3 in DNA: TGTGCCAGCAGTCTAGCGGGGCTTGGGAATGAGCAGTTCTTC. Its translation: CASSLAGLGNEQFF.

This clonotype was detected many times. The chain couples TRBV28 to TRBJ2-6; TRBD1 agrees at 9 bases. V shed 5 bases and J 0 bases; nucleotides not matched to a gene: 8. Per germline, CDR1 MDHEN and CDR2 SYDVKM. This CDR3 has 18 amino acids. The DNA for the CDR3 is TGTGCCAGCAGTCCCGGGACAGGGCCAAACTCTGGGGCCAACGTCCTGACTTTC. Amino acid sequence: CASSPGTGPNSGANVLTF.

This clonotype was counted ten times or more. This chain joins TRBV18 and TRBJ1-2; D gene ambiguous. Looked up from germline, CDR1 is KGHSH and CDR2 is LQKENI. The V gene lost 4 bases and the J gene lost 1 base, with 10 bases spanning the gap. The CDR3 covers 14 residues. Here the CDR3 reads CASSLPVLNYGYTF. CDR3 in DNA: TGTGCCAGCTCACTCCCAGTCCTTAACTATGGCTACACCTTC.

This clonotype was observed at least ten times. The rearrangement uses TRBV18 and TRBJ1-1; D is ambiguous. The CDR3 runs 15 residues. The V gene's germline CDR1 is KGHSH and CDR2 LQKENI. V was clipped by 2 bases and J by 1 base, with 11 bases between them. CDR3 protein: CASSPLEWGNTEAFF. The DNA for the CDR3 is TGTGCCAGCTCACCATTGGAGTGGGGGAACACTGAAGCTTTCTTT.

This clonotype has a count of ten or more. The V gene is TRBV6-6, the J gene TRBJ1-1, with 9 bases lining up with TRBD1. The CDR3 sequence is 14 residues long. Germline CDR1 and CDR2: MNHNY and SVGAGI (reference sequence). With 4 bases clipped from V and 4 bases from J, the junction kept 4 bases outside the gene matches. CDR3 residues: CASSSGQGSTEAFF. CDR3 sequence (DNA): TGTGCCAGCAGTTCCGGACAGGGGTCCACTGAAGCTTTCTTT.